A selection of T cell receptor beta chains follows, all from one sample in a study of cytomegalovirus exposure and HLA in healthy donors. Method: immunoSEQ multiplex PCR; TCRdb's copy keeps in-frame clones and lacks some. This sample has some 150,000 clones, with about 91% found just once. The sample consisted of PBMCs. Every receptor here comes from a man between 18 and 35 years old in good health and CMV-seropositive. Both conserved end residues are trimmed from each CDR3.

j_call: TRBJ1-2; v_call: TRBV2; cdr3_aa: ASSLRQGVGYT
j_call: TRBJ2-2; v_call: TRBV9; cdr3_aa: ASSVGTGGNTGELF
j_call: TRBJ1-2; v_call: TRBV18; cdr3_aa: ASSLRPGEGYT
j_call: TRBJ2-7; v_call: TRBV7-9; cdr3_aa: ASSLAGTRAEQY
j_call: TRBJ2-7; v_call: TRBV28; cdr3_aa: ASSLGTGSYEQY
j_call: TRBJ2-5; v_call: TRBV5-4; cdr3_aa: ASSLAGVGRETQY
j_call: TRBJ1-2; v_call: TRBV6-1; cdr3_aa: ASSEAYNRGPKGYT
j_call: TRBJ2-1; v_call: TRBV11-2; cdr3_aa: ASSLNVPSEQF
j_call: TRBJ1-4; v_call: TRBV10-3; cdr3_aa: AISWDRDEKLF
j_call: TRBJ2-5; v_call: TRBV20-1; cdr3_aa: SATRRETQY
j_call: TRBJ1-1; v_call: TRBV18; cdr3_aa: ASSPSGLTEAF
j_call: TRBJ1-5; v_call: TRBV27; cdr3_aa: ASNRQVGSGSLPQH
j_call: TRBJ2-5; v_call: TRBV10-2; cdr3_aa: ATQTGNWETQY
j_call: TRBJ1-3; v_call: TRBV5-8; cdr3_aa: ASSLSYGGFSGNTIY
j_call: TRBJ2-1; v_call: TRBV25-1; cdr3_aa: ASSAVGTGYHEQF
j_call: TRBJ2-7; v_call: TRBV6-5; cdr3_aa: ASSLSTSGRGEQY
j_call: TRBJ1-5; v_call: TRBV7-2; cdr3_aa: ASSLWLGDQPQH
j_call: TRBJ1-6; v_call: TRBV7-9; cdr3_aa: ASSLTGLNSPLH
j_call: TRBJ1-5; v_call: TRBV2; cdr3_aa: ASSEQGSGNQPQH
j_call: TRBJ1-2; v_call: TRBV30; cdr3_aa: AWVPTASYGYT
j_call: TRBJ2-7; v_call: TRBV5-1; cdr3_aa: ASSFGTYYEQY
j_call: TRBJ2-7; v_call: TRBV12-5; cdr3_aa: ASATQFTSGSVSEQY
j_call: TRBJ1-2; v_call: TRBV30; cdr3_aa: AWRDRAFSGYT
j_call: TRBJ2-1; v_call: TRBV27; cdr3_aa: ASSLSPAGSNEQF
j_call: TRBJ2-5; v_call: TRBV30; cdr3_aa: AWSSGLQETQY
j_call: TRBJ2-7; v_call: TRBV27; cdr3_aa: ASSLTGGSEQY
j_call: TRBJ2-7; v_call: TRBV21-1; cdr3_aa: ATPGVFIDEQY
j_call: TRBJ2-3; v_call: TRBV5-4; cdr3_aa: ASSLESADTQY
j_call: TRBJ1-1; v_call: TRBV6-4; cdr3_aa: ASRRNPGLDTEAF
j_call: TRBJ1-5; v_call: TRBV9; cdr3_aa: ASSPTGQGGQPQH
j_call: TRBJ2-7; v_call: TRBV4-2; cdr3_aa: ASSQDWASGRAYGSYEQY
j_call: TRBJ1-5; v_call: TRBV2; cdr3_aa: ASSEGGVVFFPSNQPQH
j_call: TRBJ1-6; v_call: TRBV2; cdr3_aa: ASSEQVPSSYNSPLH